Below, one T cell receptor (beta chain) is given with its context. This clonotype has a handful of counts. The target of this receptor is not known. No base-level quality is on record; no much larger clone is a single base apart. The data originate from a study of low-dose radiotherapy and immunotherapy resistance in tumors (dated by TCRdb to between 2020 and 2023). Study-level background: In Cohort 1, each fraction delivered 0.5 Gy every 2 weeks, and the prescribed total PTV dose was 6.5 Gy. Intravenous cyclophosphamide at 200 mg/m2 was administered every two weeks, one day ahead of each radiation and immunotherapy administration. For Cohort 2, the dose was 1 Gy per fraction given every two weeks, adding up to 13 Gy in total across 26 weeks. Trial participants were not randomized into treatment groups. Patients were given nivolumab as a 240 mg flat dose every two weeks and ipilimumab at 1 mg/kg every six weeks, with both drugs delivered intravenously. Patients took aspirin 300 mg orally once daily for four cycles, starting on cycle 1 day 1. Eight patients were included in the translational analysis, namely three from the first dose cohort plus the first five from the second dose cohort.

The CDR3 numbers 16 residues from cysteine through phenylalanine. The sequence is cut down to CDR3 DNA, 48 bases in frame from base 1. V sheds 3 bases and J sheds 6 bases, leaving 17 bases between their ends. CDR1 and CDR2 are read off the germline V gene as KGHDR and SFDVKD. The donors took part in RACIN, a single-arm, phase I, dose-escalation trial that combined nivolumab, ipilimumab, aspirin, low-dose cyclophosphamide and low-dose radiotherapy. To be eligible, a patient needed to have an advanced solid tumor that was TIL-negative. To make first-strand cDNA, Superscript III was used along with a set of TRAV- and TRBV-specific primers so that both the TCRalpha and TCRbeta chains were covered. TCRs were amplified for about 20 PCR cycles with Phusion, using a constant-region primer paired with the adapter attached to the V primers. Amplification of the isolated mRNA was done with the MessageAmp II aRNA Amplification Kit, which involved an approximately 15-hour in vitro transcription at 37 degrees C. The Dynabeads mRNA DIRECT Purification Kit was used to isolate the mRNA for TCR sequencing. A second 25-cycle Phusion PCR added indexed Illumina adapters, and products were purified with AMPure XP beads. The study's processing was this. Custom Perl scripts were used to pool TCR sequences that encoded the same protein, to remove out-of-frame sequences, and to calculate the abundance of each clonotype. The analysis excluded TCR sequences that were supported by just one read. The metrics used to describe the repertoires included Shannon entropy, Gini index, clonality, richness, and the frequency of TCRs shared between repertoires. The public reads were reanalyzed by TCRdb: fastp trimming at Q25, MiXCR alignment, in-frame beta chains only. Each record represents a unique CDR3 protein, reported with the most common genes and DNA among its rows. For this entry, the V and J calls and clone size follow TCRdb and not the study's own pipeline. The sample table holds 13,000 or so distinct CDR3 sequences, of which around 74% were seen once. The ten biggest clones cover about 3% of the sample.

This clonotype originated in a human donor with advanced metastatic prostate, ovarian, gallbladder or colorectal cancer (not recorded which). This table probably holds off-target reads from a library built for another chain. Recombination joined TRBV24-1 with TRBJ2-1, and the D gene may be TRBD2, 6 bases matching. The nucleotide sequence reads as follows: TGTGCCACCAGTGATCTCCGGGACTTAAGCCCCAATGAGCAGTTCTTC. Translated, this gives CATSDLRDLSPNEQFF.